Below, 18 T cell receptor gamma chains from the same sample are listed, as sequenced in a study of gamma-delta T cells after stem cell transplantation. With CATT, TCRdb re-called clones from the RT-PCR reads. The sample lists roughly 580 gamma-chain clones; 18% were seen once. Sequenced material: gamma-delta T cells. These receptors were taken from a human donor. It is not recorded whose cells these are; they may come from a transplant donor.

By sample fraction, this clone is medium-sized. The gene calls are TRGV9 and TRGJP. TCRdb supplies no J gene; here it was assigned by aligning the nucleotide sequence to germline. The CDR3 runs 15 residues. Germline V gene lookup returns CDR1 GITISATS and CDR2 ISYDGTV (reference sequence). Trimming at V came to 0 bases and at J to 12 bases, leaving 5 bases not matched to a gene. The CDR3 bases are TGTGCCTTGTGGGAGGTGAACGGGGGCAAAAAAATCAAGGTATTT. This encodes CALWEVNGGKKIKVF.

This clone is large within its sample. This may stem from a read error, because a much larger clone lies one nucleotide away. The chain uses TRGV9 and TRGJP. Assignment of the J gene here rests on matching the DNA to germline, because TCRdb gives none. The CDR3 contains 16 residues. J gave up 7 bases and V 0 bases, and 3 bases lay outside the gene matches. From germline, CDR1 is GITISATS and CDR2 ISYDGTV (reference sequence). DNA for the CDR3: TGTGCCTTGTGGGAGGTGCACGAGTTGGGCAAAAAAATCAAGGTATTT. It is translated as CALWEVHELGKKIKVF.

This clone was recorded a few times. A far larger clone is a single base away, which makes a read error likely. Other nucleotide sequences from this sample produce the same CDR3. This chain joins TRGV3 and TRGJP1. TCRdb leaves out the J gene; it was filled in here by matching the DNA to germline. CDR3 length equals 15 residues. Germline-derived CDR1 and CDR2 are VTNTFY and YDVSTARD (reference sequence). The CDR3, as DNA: TGTGCCACCTGGGACACCCTTGCCACTGGCTGGTTCAAGATATTT. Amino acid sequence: CATWDTLATGWFKIF.

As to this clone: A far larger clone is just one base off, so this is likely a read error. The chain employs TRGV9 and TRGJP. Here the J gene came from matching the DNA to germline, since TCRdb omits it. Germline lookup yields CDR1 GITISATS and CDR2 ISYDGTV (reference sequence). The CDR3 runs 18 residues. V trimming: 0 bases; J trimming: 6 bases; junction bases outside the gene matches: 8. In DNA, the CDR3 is TGTGCCTTGTGGGAGGTGGTAGCGGGAGAGTTGGGCAAAAAAATCAAGGTATTT. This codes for CALWEVVAGELGKKIKVF.

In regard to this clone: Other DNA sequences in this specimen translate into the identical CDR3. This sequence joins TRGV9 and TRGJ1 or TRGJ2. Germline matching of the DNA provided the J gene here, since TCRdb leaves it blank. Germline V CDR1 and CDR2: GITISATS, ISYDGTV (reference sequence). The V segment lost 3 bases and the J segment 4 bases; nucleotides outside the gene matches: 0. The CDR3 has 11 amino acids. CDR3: CALWEYYKKLF. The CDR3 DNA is TGTGCCTTGTGGGAGTATTATAAGAAACTCTTT.

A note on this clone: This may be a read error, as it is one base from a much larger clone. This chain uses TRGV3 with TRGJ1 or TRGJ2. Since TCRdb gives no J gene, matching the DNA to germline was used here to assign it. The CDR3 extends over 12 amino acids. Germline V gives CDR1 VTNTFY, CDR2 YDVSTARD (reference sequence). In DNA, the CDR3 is TGTGCCGCCTGGGACCGATATTATAAGAAACTCTTT. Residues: CAAWDRYYKKLF.

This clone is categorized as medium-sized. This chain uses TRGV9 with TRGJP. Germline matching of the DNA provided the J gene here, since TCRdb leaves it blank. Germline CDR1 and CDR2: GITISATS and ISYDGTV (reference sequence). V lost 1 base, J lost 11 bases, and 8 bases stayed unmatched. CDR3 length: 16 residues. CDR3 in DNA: TGTGCCTTGTGGGAGGTTGACATGGTGGGCAAAAAAATCAAGGTATTT. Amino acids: CALWEVDMVGKKIKVF.

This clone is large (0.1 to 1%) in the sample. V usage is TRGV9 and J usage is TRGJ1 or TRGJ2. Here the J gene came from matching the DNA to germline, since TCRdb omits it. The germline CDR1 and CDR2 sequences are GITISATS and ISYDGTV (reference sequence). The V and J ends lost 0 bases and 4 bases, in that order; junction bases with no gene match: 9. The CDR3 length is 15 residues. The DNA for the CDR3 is TGTGCCTTGTGGGAGGTGCGAGATTGGTATTATAAGAAACTCTTT. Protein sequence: CALWEVRDWYYKKLF.

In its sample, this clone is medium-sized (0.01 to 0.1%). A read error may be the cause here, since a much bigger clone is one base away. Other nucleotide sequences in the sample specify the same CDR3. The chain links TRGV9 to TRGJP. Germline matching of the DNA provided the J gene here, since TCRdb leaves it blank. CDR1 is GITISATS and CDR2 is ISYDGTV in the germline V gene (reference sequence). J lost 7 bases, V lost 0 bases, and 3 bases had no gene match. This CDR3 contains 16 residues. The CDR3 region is CALWEVQELGKKIKVF. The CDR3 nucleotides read TGTGCCTTGTGGGAGGTGCAGGAGTTGGGCAAAAAAATCAAGGTATTT.

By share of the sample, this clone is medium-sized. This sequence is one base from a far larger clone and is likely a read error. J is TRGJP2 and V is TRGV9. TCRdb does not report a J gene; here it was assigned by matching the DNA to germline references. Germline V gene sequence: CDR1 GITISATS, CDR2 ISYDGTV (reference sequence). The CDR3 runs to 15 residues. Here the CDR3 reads CASWEVRVSDWIKTF. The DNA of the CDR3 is TGTGCCTCGTGGGAGGTGCGGGTAAGTGATTGGATCAAGACGTTT.

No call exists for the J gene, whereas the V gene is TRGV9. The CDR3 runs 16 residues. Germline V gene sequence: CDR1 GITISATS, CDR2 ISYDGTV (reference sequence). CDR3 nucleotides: TGTGCCTTGTGGGAGGTTCAAGAGTTGGGCAAAAAAATCAGGGTATTT. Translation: CALWEVQELGKKIRVF.

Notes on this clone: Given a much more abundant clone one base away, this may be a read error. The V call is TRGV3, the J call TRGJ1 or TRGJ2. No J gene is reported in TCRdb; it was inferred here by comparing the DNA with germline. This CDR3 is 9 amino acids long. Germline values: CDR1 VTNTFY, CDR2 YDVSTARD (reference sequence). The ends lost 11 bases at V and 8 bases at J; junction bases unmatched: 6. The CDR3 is CAICNKKLF. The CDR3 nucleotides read TGTGCCATCTGTAATAAGAAACTCTTT.

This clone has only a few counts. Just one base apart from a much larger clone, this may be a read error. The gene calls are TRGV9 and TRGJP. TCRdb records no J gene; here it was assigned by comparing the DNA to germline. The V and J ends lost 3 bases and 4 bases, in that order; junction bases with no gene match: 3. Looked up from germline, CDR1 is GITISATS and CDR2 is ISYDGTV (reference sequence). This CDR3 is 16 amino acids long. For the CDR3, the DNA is TGTGCCTTGTGGGAGTTACAAGAGTTGGGCAAAAAAATCAAGGTATTT. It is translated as CALWELQELGKKIKVF.

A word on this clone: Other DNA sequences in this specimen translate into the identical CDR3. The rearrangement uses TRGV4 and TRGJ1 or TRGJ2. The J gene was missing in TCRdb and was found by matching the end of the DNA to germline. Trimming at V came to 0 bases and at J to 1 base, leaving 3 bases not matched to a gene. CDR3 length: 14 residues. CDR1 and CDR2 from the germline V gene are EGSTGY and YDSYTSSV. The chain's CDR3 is CATWDGLNYYKKLF. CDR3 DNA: TGTGCCACCTGGGATGGGCTAAATTATTATAAGAAACTCTTT.

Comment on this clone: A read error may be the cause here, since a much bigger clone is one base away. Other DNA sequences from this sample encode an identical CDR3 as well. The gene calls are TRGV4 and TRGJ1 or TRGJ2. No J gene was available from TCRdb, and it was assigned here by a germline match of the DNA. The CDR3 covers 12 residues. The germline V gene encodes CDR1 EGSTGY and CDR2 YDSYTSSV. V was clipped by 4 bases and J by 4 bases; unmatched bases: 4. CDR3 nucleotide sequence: TGTGCCACCTGGGACAGATATTATAAGAAACTCTTT. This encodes CATWDRYYKKLF.

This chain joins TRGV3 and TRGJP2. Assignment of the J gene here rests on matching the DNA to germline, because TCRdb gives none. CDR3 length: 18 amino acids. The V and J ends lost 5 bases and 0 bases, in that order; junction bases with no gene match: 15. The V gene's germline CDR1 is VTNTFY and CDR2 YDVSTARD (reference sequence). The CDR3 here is CATWGTHLPYSSDWIKTF. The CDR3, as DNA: TGTGCCACCTGGGGCACCCATCTACCTTATAGTAGTGATTGGATCAAGACGTTT.

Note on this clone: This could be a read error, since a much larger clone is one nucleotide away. The CDR3 coding sequence is TGTGCCACCTGGTTTGCCCCTCCACGGCATAAGAAACTCTTT. Amino acids: CATWFAPPRHKKLF. V is TRGV3 and J is TRGJ1 or TRGJ2. Assignment of the J gene here rests on matching the DNA to germline, because TCRdb gives none. The V segment lost 6 bases and the J segment 8 bases; nucleotides outside the gene matches: 16. This CDR3 contains 14 residues. Germline values: CDR1 VTNTFY, CDR2 YDVSTARD (reference sequence).

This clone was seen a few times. This chain's CDR3 is CATWDGRSYPLLNYKKLF. Written as DNA, the CDR3 is TGTGCCACCTGGGACGGGCGATCCTACCCCCTTTTAAATTATAAGAAACTCTTT. The gene calls are TRGV2 and TRGJ1 or TRGJ2. No J gene is reported in TCRdb; it was inferred here by comparing the DNA with germline. CDR3 length equals 18 residues. Germline-derived CDR1 and CDR2 are EGSNGY and YDSYNSKV. Trimming at V came to 0 bases and at J to 5 bases, leaving 19 bases not matched to a gene.